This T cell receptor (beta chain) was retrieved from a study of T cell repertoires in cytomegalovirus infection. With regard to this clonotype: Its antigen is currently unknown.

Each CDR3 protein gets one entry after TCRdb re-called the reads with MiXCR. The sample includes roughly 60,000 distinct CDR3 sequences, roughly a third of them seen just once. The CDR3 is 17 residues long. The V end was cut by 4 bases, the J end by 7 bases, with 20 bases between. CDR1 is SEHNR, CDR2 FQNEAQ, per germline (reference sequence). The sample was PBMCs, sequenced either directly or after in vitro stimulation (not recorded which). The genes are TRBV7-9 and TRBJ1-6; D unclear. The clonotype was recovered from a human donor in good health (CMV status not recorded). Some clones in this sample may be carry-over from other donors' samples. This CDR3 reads CASSSHSLLGGNSPLHF. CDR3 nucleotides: TGTGCCAGCAGCTCACACTCCCTCCTCGGTGGAAATTCACCCCTCCACTTT.